This T cell receptor (beta chain) came from a study of T cells in Graves' hyperthyroidism and ophthalmopathy. With respect to this clonotype: With a much larger clone just one base away, this may be a read error.

RNA transcripts served as the template for amplifying TCR beta CDR3 regions. Primed by the HTBI set, a first-round RT-PCR was run on the TCR CDR3. TCRdb redid the calling of the multiplex PCR reads with MiXCR, one entry per CDR3 protein. The sample consists of hundreds of thousands of distinct CDR3 sequences, around 13% of them appearing once. The germline V gene has CDR1 KGHDR and CDR2 SFDVKD. This CDR3 is 15 amino acids long. Sequencing used blood. The chain uses TRBV24-1 and TRBJ1-2; D may be TRBD1 (5 bases). The TCR comes from a woman in her late teens or twenties with Graves' hyperthyroidism. The DNA of the CDR3 is TGTACCACCAGTGATTTCTCGGGACTAGAAGATGGCTACACCTTC. Its translation is CTTSDFSGLEDGYTF.